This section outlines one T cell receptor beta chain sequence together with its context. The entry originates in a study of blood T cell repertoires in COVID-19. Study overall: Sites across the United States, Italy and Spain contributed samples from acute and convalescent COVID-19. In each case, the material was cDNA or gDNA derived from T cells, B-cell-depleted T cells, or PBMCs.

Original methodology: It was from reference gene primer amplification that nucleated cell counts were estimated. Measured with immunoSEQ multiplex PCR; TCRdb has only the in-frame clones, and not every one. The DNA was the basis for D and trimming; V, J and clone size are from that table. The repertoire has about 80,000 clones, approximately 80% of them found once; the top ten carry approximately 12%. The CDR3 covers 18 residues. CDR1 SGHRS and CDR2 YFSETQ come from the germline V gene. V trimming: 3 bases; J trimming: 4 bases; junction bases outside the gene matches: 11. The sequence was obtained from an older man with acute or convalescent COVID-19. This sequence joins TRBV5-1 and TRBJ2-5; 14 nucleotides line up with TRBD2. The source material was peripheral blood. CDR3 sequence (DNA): TGCGCCAGCAGCTCGGGGACTAGCGGGGGATTCGCCCCAGAGACCCAGTACTTC. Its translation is CASSSGTSGGFAPETQYF.